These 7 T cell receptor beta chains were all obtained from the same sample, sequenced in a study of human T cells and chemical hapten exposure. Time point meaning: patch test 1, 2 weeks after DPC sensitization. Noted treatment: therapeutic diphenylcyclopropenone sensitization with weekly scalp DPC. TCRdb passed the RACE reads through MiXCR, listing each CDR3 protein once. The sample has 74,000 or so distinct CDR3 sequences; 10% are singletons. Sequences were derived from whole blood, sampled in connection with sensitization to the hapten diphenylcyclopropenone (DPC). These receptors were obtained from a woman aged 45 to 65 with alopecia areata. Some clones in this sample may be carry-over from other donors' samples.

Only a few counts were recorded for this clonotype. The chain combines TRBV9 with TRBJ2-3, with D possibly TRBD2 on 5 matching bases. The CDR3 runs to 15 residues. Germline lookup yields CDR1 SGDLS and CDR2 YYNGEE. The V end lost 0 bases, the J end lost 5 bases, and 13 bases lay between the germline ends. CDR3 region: CASSVGGSLGDTQYF. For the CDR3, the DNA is TGTGCCAGCAGCGTAGGCGGGTCGCTAGGAGATACGCAGTATTTT.

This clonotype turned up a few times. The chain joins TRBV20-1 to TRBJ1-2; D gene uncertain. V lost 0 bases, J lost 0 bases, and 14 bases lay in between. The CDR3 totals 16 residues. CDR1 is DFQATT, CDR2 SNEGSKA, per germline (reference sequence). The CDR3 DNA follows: TGCAGTGCTAGAGAATCGGAAGGAGTAACTAACTATGGCTACACCTTC. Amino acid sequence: CSARESEGVTNYGYTF.

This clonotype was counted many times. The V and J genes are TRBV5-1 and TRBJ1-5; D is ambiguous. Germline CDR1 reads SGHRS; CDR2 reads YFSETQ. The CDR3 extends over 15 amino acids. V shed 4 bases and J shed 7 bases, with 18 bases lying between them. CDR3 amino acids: CASSRGLGPGQPQHF. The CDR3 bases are TGCGCCAGCAGCCGTGGCCTAGGCCCGGGACAGCCCCAGCATTTT.

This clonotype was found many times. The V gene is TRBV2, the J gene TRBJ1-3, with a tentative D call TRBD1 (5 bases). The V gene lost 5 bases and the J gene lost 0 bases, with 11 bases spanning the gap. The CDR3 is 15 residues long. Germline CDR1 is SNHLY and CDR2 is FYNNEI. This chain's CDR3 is CASSRQTSSGNTIYF. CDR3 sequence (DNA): TGTGCCAGCAGTCGACAGACGTCCTCTGGAAACACCATATATTTT.

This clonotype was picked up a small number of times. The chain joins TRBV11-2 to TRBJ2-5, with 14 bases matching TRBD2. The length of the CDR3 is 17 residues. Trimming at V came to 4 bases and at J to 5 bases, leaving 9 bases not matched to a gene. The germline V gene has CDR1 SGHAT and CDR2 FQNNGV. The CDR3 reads CASSSPGLAGARETQYF. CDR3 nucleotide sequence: TGTGCCAGCAGCTCCCCGGGACTAGCGGGAGCCCGGGAGACCCAGTACTTC. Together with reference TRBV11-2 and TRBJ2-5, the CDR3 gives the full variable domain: EAGVAQSPRYKIIEKRQSVAFWCNPISGHATLYWYQQILGQGPKLLIQFQNNGVVDDSQLPKDRFSAERLKGVDSTLKIQPAKLEDSAVYLCASSSPGLAGARETQYFGPGTRLLVL.

The CDR3 DNA is TGTGCCAGCAGCCCAGACGGAAACACCATATATTTT. This translates into CASSPDGNTIYF. The chain links TRBV7-3 to TRBJ1-3; no reliable D call. The CDR3 consists of 12 residues. CDR1 and CDR2 (germline): SGHTA, FQGTGA. V shed 5 bases and J shed 4 bases, with 6 bases lying between them.

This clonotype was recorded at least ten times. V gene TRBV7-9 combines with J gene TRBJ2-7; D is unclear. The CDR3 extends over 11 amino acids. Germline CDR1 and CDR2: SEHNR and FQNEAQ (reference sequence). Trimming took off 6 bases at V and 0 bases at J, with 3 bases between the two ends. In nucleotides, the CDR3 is TGTGCCAGCAGTCCCTCCTACGAGCAGTACTTC. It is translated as CASSPSYEQYF.